This TCR beta chain was found in a study of cytomegalovirus exposure and HLA in healthy donors. Some clones are missing from TCRdb's copy, which holds only in-frame ones; the method was immunoSEQ multiplex PCR. This table has 120,000 or so clones, about 85% appearing once. The donors were members of the validation cohort, which comprised under 150 subjects and was separate from the first cohort of 670 or so subjects. Per germline, CDR1 SGHRS and CDR2 YFSETQ. The CDR3 extends over 16 amino acids. The junction had 4 bases not matched to a gene; V was cut back by 1 base and J by 4 bases. The sequenced sample consisted of PBMCs. This chain links TRBV5-1 with TRBJ2-3, with 12 positions matching TRBD2. The TCR was taken from a man between 18 and 29 years old in good health and CMV-seropositive. The CDR3 DNA follows: TGCGCCAGCAGCTTGAGCCTAGCGGGGGGGGCAGATACGCAGTATTTT. It codes for CASSLSLAGGADTQYF.